A selection of T cell receptor beta chains follows, all from one sample in a study of blood T cells in healthy people across ages. TCRdb re-derived calls from the 5' RACE reads in MiXCR, one entry per CDR3 protein. The repertoire holds 1.5 million to 2 million distinct CDR3 sequences, with about two fifths as singletons. Material for sequencing was blood. The receptors originated from a human donor in good health. The CDR3 runs from the conserved cysteine through the conserved F or W. A D gene is named only where the DNA matches it firmly. The listing skips clone size in some rows; elsewhere it reads once, few, many or a size class.

TRBJ2-5	TRBV20-1	NA	NA	CSAIGDFKETQYF	TGCAGTGCTATAGGGGACTTTAAAGAGACCCAGTACTTC
TRBJ2-1	TRBV7-6	NA	NA	CASSPRGDTSSYNEQFF	TGTGCCAGCAGCCCGCGAGGGGATACTAGCTCCTACAATGAGCAGTTCTTC
TRBJ1-5	TRBV28	NA	TRBD1	CATPGDSINQPQHF	TGTGCCACCCCTGGGGACAGTATCAATCAGCCCCAGCATTTT
TRBJ1-1	TRBV6-1	NA	NA	CASSERGVLEAFF	TGTGCCAGCAGTGAAAGAGGGGTTCTTGAAGCTTTCTTT
TRBJ1-1	TRBV29-1	few	TRBD1	CSVVGTGGATTEAFF	TGCAGCGTTGTTGGGACAGGGGGGGCGACCACTGAAGCTTTCTTT
TRBJ2-7	TRBV28	NA	NA	CASSLGGTANYEQYF	TGTGCCAGCAGTTTAGGGGGGACAGCTAACTACGAGCAGTACTTC
TRBJ2-7	TRBV5-1	many	TRBD2	CASSGTVSYEQYF	TGTGCCAGCAGCGGGACGGTGTCCTACGAGCAGTACTTC
TRBJ2-1	TRBV10-3	NA	NA	CAISPSGEGNEQFF	TGTGCCATCAGCCCCAGCGGAGAAGGTAATGAGCAGTTCTTC
TRBJ1-1	TRBV20-1	few	NA	CSARLLYTEAFF	TGCAGTGCTAGATTACTATACACTGAAGCTTTCTTT
TRBJ1-3	TRBV7-2	once	NA	CASSLSGLNRVRGNTIYF	TGTGCCAGCAGCTTATCCGGGCTGAACAGGGTGAGGGGAAACACCATATATTTT
TRBJ2-5	TRBV11-3	NA	TRBD2	CASSLDLAGGRETQYF	TGTGCCAGCAGCTTAGATCTAGCGGGGGGGCGAGAGACCCAGTACTTC
TRBJ1-1	TRBV29-1	few	NA	CSAGEVNTEAFF	TGCAGCGCGGGGGAGGTAAACACTGAAGCTTTCTTT
TRBJ2-7	TRBV7-2	few	NA	CASSTSRGVVSYEQYF	TGTGCCAGCAGCACTAGCAGGGGGGTCGTCTCCTACGAGCAGTACTTC
TRBJ1-5	TRBV6-6	NA	NA	CASSPGWSPQHF	TGTGCCAGCAGCCCCGGATGGTCGCCCCAGCATTTT
TRBJ2-3	TRBV7-2	NA	NA	CASSPKGQITDTQYF	TGTGCCAGCAGCCCAAAGGGCCAGATCACAGATACGCAGTATTTT
TRBJ1-1	TRBV11-1	NA	TRBD1	CASTLDRENTEAFF	TGTGCCAGCACCTTGGACAGGGAGAACACTGAAGCTTTCTTT
TRBJ1-3	TRBV20-1	NA	TRBD1	CSASGTVYGNAIYF	TGCAGTGCTAGTGGGACAGTCTATGGTAACGCCATATATTTT
TRBJ1-1	TRBV10-3	NA	NA	CAIRSRGGRDTEAFF	TGTGCCATCAGATCCCGAGGGGGGCGTGACACTGAAGCTTTCTTT
TRBJ2-1	TRBV4-3	many	NA	CASSQVSVGGDEQFF	TGCGCCAGCAGCCAAGTTTCCGTCGGCGGTGATGAGCAGTTCTTC
TRBJ2-7	TRBV5-1	few	TRBD2	CASSLGLAETYEQYF	TGCGCCAGCAGCTTGGGTCTAGCGGAAACATACGAGCAGTACTTC
TRBJ1-2	TRBV4-3	few	NA	CASSQDYGPNYGYTF	TGCGCCAGCAGCCAAGATTACGGCCCTAACTATGGCTACACCTTC
TRBJ2-3	TRBV11-3	few	NA	CASSLGMQIKTDTQYF	TGTGCCAGCAGCTTAGGAATGCAAATTAAGACAGATACGCAGTATTTT
TRBJ2-3	TRBV7-3	NA	NA	CASSRPDIDTQYF	TGTGCCAGCAGTAGACCCGACATAGATACGCAGTATTTT
TRBJ1-1	TRBV7-2	NA	TRBD1	CASSPWGQGAGKAFF	TGTGCCAGCAGCCCATGGGGGCAGGGGGCGGGAAAAGCTTTCTTT
TRBJ2-3	TRBV6-6	NA	TRBD2	CASKGGGPTDTQYF	TGTGCCAGCAAAGGCGGGGGGCCCACAGATACGCAGTATTTT
TRBJ2-1	TRBV10-3	few	NA	CAISYPSDNEQFF	TGTGCCATCAGTTACCCCAGTGACAATGAGCAGTTCTTC
TRBJ1-6	TRBV2	few	NA	CASSELASSSPLHF	TGTGCCAGCAGTGAATTAGCCTCTAGTTCACCCCTCCACTTT
TRBJ2-5	TRBV29-1	NA	TRBD1	CSVEKGTGLDEQYF	TGCAGCGTTGAAAAAGGGACAGGGCTAGATGAGCAGTACTTC
TRBJ2-5	TRBV6-2/TRBV6-3	NA	NA	CASKEKETQYF	TGTGCCTCAAAGGAGAAAGAGACCCAGTACTTC
TRBJ2-5	TRBV4-3	few	NA	CASSQDYRVQETQYF	TGCGCCAGCAGCCAAGATTATCGGGTTCAAGAGACCCAGTACTTC
TRBJ1-6	TRBV20-1	NA	NA	CSALSHTALHF	TGCAGTGCTTTGTCTCACACGGCCCTCCACTTT
TRBJ2-1	TRBV12-3/TRBV12-4	NA	NA	CASRGPTDSQFF	TGTGCCAGCAGAGGACCCACAGATTCGCAGTTCTTC
TRBJ2-5	TRBV7-3	NA	TRBD2	CASSPAGGRQETQYF	TGTGCCAGCAGTCCCGCGGGGGGGCGGCAAGAGACCCAGTACTTC
TRBJ1-2	TRBV20-1	NA	NA	CSAKPTEGYTF	TGCAGTGCTAAACCGACGGAAGGCTACACCTTC
TRBJ2-7	TRBV24-1	few	TRBD2	CATSDPTSGGYEQYF	TGTGCCACCAGTGATCCGACTAGCGGGGGATACGAGCAGTACTTC
TRBJ2-7	TRBV4-1	NA	NA	CASSQAAGFGNEQYF	TGCGCCAGCAGCCAAGCTGCGGGGTTCGGTAACGAGCAGTACTTC
TRBJ2-4	TRBV7-7	NA	NA	CASFTNEQYF	TGTGCTAGCTTTACCAATGAGCAGTACTTC
TRBJ1-2	TRBV6-6	NA	NA	CASTSRDKGGDDYGYTF	TGTGCCAGCACCTCCCGGGACAAGGGGGGGGACGACTATGGCTACACCTTC
TRBJ2-5	TRBV20-1	NA	NA	CSASARGETQYF	TGCAGTGCTAGTGCCCGGGGCGAGACCCAGTACTTC
TRBJ1-2	TRBV4-3	few	NA	CASSQEIVNYGYTF	TGCGCCAGCAGCCAAGAAATAGTTAACTATGGCTACACCTTC
TRBJ2-1	TRBV7-7	NA	NA	CASSWGRSSDEQFF	TGTGCCAGCAGCTGGGGCCGGAGCAGCGATGAGCAGTTCTTC
TRBJ1-5	TRBV24-1	NA	NA	CATGLNQPQHF	TGTGCCACGGGATTGAATCAGCCCCAGCATTTT
TRBJ2-2	TRBV7-2	many	NA	CASSFLTNPGGGELFF	TGTGCCAGCAGCTTTTTGACAAACCCTGGAGGCGGGGAGCTGTTTTTT
TRBJ2-5	TRBV7-9	NA	NA	CASSTAFQETQYF	TGTGCCAGCAGTACAGCTTTTCAAGAGACCCAGTACTTC
TRBJ2-3	TRBV7-2	few	NA	CASSDRRQDTQYF	TGTGCCAGCTCGGACAGACGTCAAGATACGCAGTATTTT
TRBJ1-4	TRBV2	NA	NA	CASGLGTTNEKLFF	TGTGCCAGCGGGCTGGGAACAACTAATGAAAAACTGTTTTTT
TRBJ1-1	TRBV4-3	few	TRBD1	CASSQGTGGRTEAFF	TGCGCCAGCAGCCAAGGGACAGGGGGTAGGACTGAAGCTTTCTTT
TRBJ1-2	TRBV20-1	NA	TRBD1	CSARDTTGDYGYTF	TGCAGTGCTAGAGATACGACAGGGGACTATGGCTACACCTTC
TRBJ1-4	TRBV20-1	NA	TRBD1	CSAPGGAVGEKLFF	TGCAGTGCACCAGGGGGAGCGGTTGGAGAAAAACTGTTTTTT
TRBJ2-1	TRBV4-2	NA	NA	CASSQLRGESDEQFF	TGTGCCAGCAGTCAACTGAGGGGGGAATCGGATGAGCAGTTCTTC
TRBJ2-5	TRBV6-6	once	NA	CASSYSRQNQETQYF	TGTGCCAGCAGTTACTCGCGGCAGAACCAAGAGACCCAGTACTTC
TRBJ2-1	TRBV5-1	NA	TRBD2	CASMFSGANNEQFF	TGCGCCAGCATGTTTAGCGGGGCAAACAATGAGCAGTTCTTC
TRBJ2-7	TRBV4-1	few	TRBD1	CASSQVTPGTGGPPSYEQYF	TGCGCCAGCAGCCAAGTGACGCCCGGGACAGGGGGACCCCCTTCCTACGAGCAGTACTTC
TRBJ2-7	TRBV7-9	few	NA	CASSSGTHERSSYEQYF	TGTGCCAGCAGCTCCGGGACACATGAGAGAAGCTCCTACGAGCAGTACTTC